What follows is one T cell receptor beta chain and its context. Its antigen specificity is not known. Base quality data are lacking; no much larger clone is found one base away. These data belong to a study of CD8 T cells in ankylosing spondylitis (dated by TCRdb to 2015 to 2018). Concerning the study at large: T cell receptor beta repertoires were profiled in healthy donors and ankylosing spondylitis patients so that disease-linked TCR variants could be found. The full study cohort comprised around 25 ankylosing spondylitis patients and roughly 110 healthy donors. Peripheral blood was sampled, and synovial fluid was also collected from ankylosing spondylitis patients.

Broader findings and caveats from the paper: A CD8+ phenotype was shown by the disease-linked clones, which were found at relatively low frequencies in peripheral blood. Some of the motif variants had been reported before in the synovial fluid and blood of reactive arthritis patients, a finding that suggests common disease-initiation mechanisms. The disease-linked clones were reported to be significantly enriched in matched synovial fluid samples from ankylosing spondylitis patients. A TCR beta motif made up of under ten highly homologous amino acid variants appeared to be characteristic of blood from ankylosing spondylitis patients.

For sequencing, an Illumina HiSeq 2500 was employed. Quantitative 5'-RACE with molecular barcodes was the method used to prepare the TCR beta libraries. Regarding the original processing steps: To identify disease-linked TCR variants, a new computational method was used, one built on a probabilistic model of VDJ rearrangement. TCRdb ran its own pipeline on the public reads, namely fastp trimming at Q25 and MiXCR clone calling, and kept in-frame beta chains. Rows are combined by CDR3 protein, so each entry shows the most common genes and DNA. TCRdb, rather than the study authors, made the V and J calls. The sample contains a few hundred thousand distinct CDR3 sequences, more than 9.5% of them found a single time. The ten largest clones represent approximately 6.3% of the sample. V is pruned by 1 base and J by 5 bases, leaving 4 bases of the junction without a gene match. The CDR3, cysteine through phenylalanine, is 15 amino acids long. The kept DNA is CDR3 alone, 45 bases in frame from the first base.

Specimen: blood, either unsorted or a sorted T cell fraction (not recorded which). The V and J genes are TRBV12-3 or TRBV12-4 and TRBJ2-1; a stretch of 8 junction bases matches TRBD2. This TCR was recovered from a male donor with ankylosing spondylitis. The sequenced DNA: TGTGCCAGCAGTTTAGGCCAGCGGGAGAACAATGAGCAGTTCTTC. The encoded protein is CASSLGQRENNEQFF.